This entry lists 27 T cell receptor beta chains sequenced from one sample in a study of metastatic and nonmetastatic thyroid tumors. Patients had received no treatment of any kind before thyroid surgery. TCRdb reanalyzed the PCR reads with MiXCR. The data show around 27,000 clones, 20% to 25% seen once. Material for sequencing was blood. Receptors originate from a female donor with papillary thyroid cancer or a benign thyroid nodule (not recorded which). Some clones in this sample may be carry-over from other donors' samples.

Regarding this clone: Its ends do not fully match the called genes, so a read error is possible. The V call is TRBV4-1, the J call TRBJ1-2; D is undetermined. Germline lookup yields CDR1 MGHRA and CDR2 YSYEKL. This CDR3 has 12 amino acids. In nucleotides, the CDR3 is TGCGCCAGCAGTCAACCCGCATGGGTTGGGTCCTTC. The encoded protein is CASSQPAWVGSF.

This clone is medium-sized within its sample. The chain recombines TRBV20-1 with TRBJ2-7, with 12 bases aligning to TRBD2. This CDR3 is built from 14 residues. V lost 4 bases and J lost 3; bases outside the gene matches: 4. In germline, CDR1 is DFQATT, CDR2 SNEGSKA (reference sequence). CDR3 DNA: TGCAGTGCTACGGGACTAGCGGGTGGCTACGAGCAGTACTTC. Translated, it gives CSATGLAGGYEQYF.

The sample holds many counts of this clone. The CDR3 loop is CASSPRIMNTEAFF. DNA of the CDR3: TGTGCCAGCAGCCCAAGAATAATGAACACTGAAGCTTTCTTT. This chain connects TRBV7-9 to TRBJ1-1, with D unclear. Germline V gives CDR1 SEHNR, CDR2 FQNEAQ (reference sequence). Trimming removed 5 bases from V and 0 bases from J, with 10 bases in between. This CDR3 is 14 amino acids long.

The chain couples TRBV10-1 to TRBJ2-7; D tentatively fits TRBD1 or TRBD2 (6 bases each). There are 13 residues in the CDR3. Trimming removed 4 bases from V and 9 bases from J, with 16 bases in between. The V gene's germline CDR1 is WNHNN and CDR2 SYGVQD (reference sequence). The CDR3 spells CASSAVGGSGQYF. CDR3 sequence (DNA): TGCGCCAGCAGTGCCGTGGGGGGCTCTGGGCAGTACTTC.

This clone appeared many times. The V gene is TRBV15, the J gene TRBJ1-1; 9 nucleotides agree with TRBD1. V lost 5 bases, J lost 4 bases, and 8 bases stayed unmatched. This CDR3 contains 15 residues. The germline V gene has CDR1 LNHNV and CDR2 YYDKDF (reference sequence). CDR3 region: CATSGPDRGFTEAFF. The CDR3 DNA reads as TGTGCCACCAGCGGGCCGGACAGGGGATTCACTGAAGCTTTCTTT.

This clone was counted only a few times. The chain carries TRBV5-6 and TRBJ2-5, with TRBD2 matching over 11 bases. The CDR3 totals 16 residues. The V segment lost 1 base and the J segment 5 bases; nucleotides outside the gene matches: 7. The germline gives CDR1 SGHDT, CDR2 YYEEEE. The DNA for the CDR3 is TGTGCCAGCAGCTTGACTAGCGGGAGTATGCAGGAGACCCAGTACTTC. As protein: CASSLTSGSMQETQYF.

This clone appeared many times. This chain links TRBV10-3 with TRBJ2-3; D is ambiguous. Trimming pared 4 bases from V and 1 base from J, leaving 12 bases between. The CDR3 totals 15 residues. The germline CDR1 and CDR2 sequences are ENHRY and SYGVKD. CDR3 DNA: TGTGCCATCAGTGTAGGGTTCCCTGGCACAGATACGCAGTATTTT. Encoded protein: CAISVGFPGTDTQYF.

Note on this clone: This may come from a read error, since a much larger clone is one base off. V and J are TRBV10-3 and TRBJ2-2; D is unclear. The V gene lost 6 bases and the J gene lost 13 bases, with 12 bases spanning the gap. Germline values: CDR1 ENHRY, CDR2 SYGVKD. The CDR3 contains 11 residues. The CDR3 loop reads CAIRSGGWLFF. The CDR3 nucleotides are TGTGCCATCAGGTCGGGTGGGTGGCTGTTTTTT.

In regard to this clone: A read error may be the cause here, since a much bigger clone is one base away. The chain combines TRBV27 with TRBJ1-4, with 11 nucleotides matching TRBD1. The CDR3 is made up of 17 amino acids. V was pared by 9 bases and J by 10 bases, with 19 bases of the junction left unmatched. Germline V lookup: CDR1 MNHEY, CDR2 SMNVEV (reference sequence). The CDR3 region is CARPRGPAGQGGGKLFF. The CDR3 DNA follows: TGTGCCAGGCCAAGGGGGCCTGCGGGACAGGGGGGGGGAAAACTGTTTTTT. The variable domain in full, completed from reference TRBV27 and TRBJ1-4, reads EAQVTQNPRYLITVTGKKLTVTCSQNMNHEYMSWYRQDPGLGLRQIYYSMNVEVTDKGDVPEGYKVSRKEKRNFPLILESPSPNQTSLYFCARPRGPAGQGGGKLFFGSGTQLSVL.

Only one count was recorded for this clone. The genes are TRBV20-1 and TRBJ2-2; TRBD1 is a possible D gene (5 bases). Germline values: CDR1 DFQATT, CDR2 SNEGSKA (reference sequence). The length of the CDR3 is 15 residues. The germline V and J ends were trimmed by 3 bases and 1 base, with 12 bases remaining between them. CDR3 sequence: CSARDPTVNTGELFF. Written as DNA, the CDR3 is TGCAGTGCTAGGGACCCGACAGTGAACACCGGGGAGCTGTTTTTT.

This clone was counted between two and nine times. The V and J genes are TRBV25-1 and TRBJ2-3; D might be TRBD2 (6 bases). Trimming pared 3 bases from V and 2 bases from J, leaving 15 bases between. Germline CDR1 and CDR2: MGHDK and SYGVNS. The length of the CDR3 is 16 residues. The CDR3 region has the DNA TGTGCCAGCAGTGAGGAGGGGACGGTCTACACAGATACGCAGTATTTT. Amino acid sequence: CASSEEGTVYTDTQYF. The complete variable domain, with remaining parts taken from reference TRBV25-1 and TRBJ2-3, reads EADIYQTPRYLVIGTGKKITLECSQTMGHDKMYWYQQDPGMELHLIHYSYGVNSTEKGDLSSESTVSRIRTEHFPLTLESARPSHTSQYLCASSEEGTVYTDTQYFGPGTRLTVL.

This clone was seen a handful of times. A much larger clone sits a single nucleotide away, making a read error possible. This chain links TRBV27 with TRBJ2-6; D is uncertain. Germline V gene sequence: CDR1 MNHEY, CDR2 SMNVEV (reference sequence). This CDR3 has 13 amino acids. For the CDR3, the DNA is TGTGCCAGCAGTTTTTCTGGGGACAACGTCCTGACTTTC. Translating it yields CASSFSGDNVLTF.

As concerns this clone: The junction and the germline gene differ at one end; a read error may be behind it. The chain recombines TRBV5-1 with TRBJ1-1, with no clear D. CDR1 and CDR2 from the germline V gene are SGHRS and YFSETQ. This CDR3 has 13 residues. CDR3 coding DNA: TGCGCCAGCAGCTTGGCCACGAACAATGAAGCTTTATTT. Its protein is CASSLATNNEALF.

Ten or more counts support this clone. This may stem from a read error, because a much larger clone lies one nucleotide away. The J gene is TRBJ2-1, the V gene TRBV28, with TRBD2 identical over 12 bases. The CDR3 length is 18 residues. Germline V gene lookup returns CDR1 MDHEN and CDR2 SYDVKM. The CDR3 reads CANSLRTGLAGLYNEQFF. The CDR3 coding sequence is TGTGCCAACAGTTTAAGGACGGGACTAGCGGGTCTTTACAATGAGCAGTTCTTC.

This clone was seen many times. The J gene is TRBJ2-1, the V gene TRBV10-3, with a possible D match to TRBD1 (5 bases). The CDR3 loop spans 14 amino acids. Trimming removed 6 bases from V and 9 bases from J, with 18 bases in between. Germline values: CDR1 ENHRY, CDR2 SYGVKD. The CDR3 spells CAIRKDSSSTEQFF. CDR3 nucleotide sequence: TGTGCCATCAGGAAAGACAGCTCTAGTACTGAGCAGTTCTTC.

This clone was detected ten times or more. With a much larger clone just one base away, this may be a read error. V gene TRBV24-1 combines with J gene TRBJ2-5; 7 bases are a match to TRBD1. The V gene end was trimmed by 10 bases and the J gene end by 7 bases; junction bases not matched to a gene: 14. The CDR3 runs to 14 residues. Germline CDR1 reads KGHDR; CDR2 reads SFDVKD. CDR3 protein: CATLIGGWNGTQYF. Written as DNA, the CDR3 is TGTGCCACTTTAATAGGGGGCTGGAATGGGACCCAGTACTTC.

This clone was picked up many times. CDR3 nucleotides: TGCAGTGCTAGAGGGTTTGGACTAACCTATAACACAGATACGCAGTATTTT. It translates to CSARGFGLTYNTDTQYF. This chain links TRBV20-1 with TRBJ2-3, with a weak D call TRBD2 (6 bases). The length of the CDR3 is 17 residues. Germline CDR1 DFQATT, CDR2 SNEGSKA (reference sequence). Trimming took off 1 base at V and 2 bases at J, with 19 bases between the two ends.

At least ten counts were recorded for this clone. The sample holds other DNA sequences that translate to the same CDR3. This sequence joins TRBV18 and TRBJ2-5; D may be TRBD1 (5 bases). Germline assignment: CDR1 KGHSH and CDR2 LQKENI. V shed 3 bases and J shed 1 base, with 9 bases lying between them. The CDR3 has 14 residues. The CDR3, as DNA: TGTGCCAGCTCACCCCGACAGCTCCAAGAGACCCAGTACTTC. Encoded protein: CASSPRQLQETQYF.

This clone has a count of ten or more. This CDR3 is CASSPPLAVVSYNEQFF. CDR3 DNA sequence: TGTGCCAGTAGTCCCCCACTAGCGGTCGTCTCCTACAATGAGCAGTTCTTC. V is TRBV19 and J is TRBJ2-1; TRBD2 matches at 8 bases. The CDR3 is 17 amino acids. The germline gives CDR1 LNHDA, CDR2 SQIVND (reference sequence). The V gene end was trimmed by 5 bases and the J gene end by 0 bases; junction bases not matched to a gene: 9.

Note on this clone: The junction departs from the called germline gene at one end, perhaps through a read error. The V and J genes are TRBV5-1 and TRBJ2-6, with D unresolved. Germline lookup yields CDR1 SGHRS and CDR2 YFSETQ. There are 8 residues in the CDR3. The CDR3 spells CASSRAGF. The CDR3 DNA reads as TGCGCCAGCAGCCGGGCAGGTTTC.

This clone is termed medium-sized. The J gene is TRBJ2-7, the V gene TRBV30; weak D call: TRBD1 (8 bases). V lost 0 bases and J 6 bases, leaving 24 bases between the germline ends. The CDR3 has 17 amino acids. The germline V gene encodes CDR1 GTSNPN and CDR2 SVGIG (reference sequence). The CDR3 here is CAWSVKGLRTGSSEQYF. The CDR3 bases are TGTGCCTGGAGTGTAAAGGGACTAAGGACAGGGTCAAGCGAGCAGTACTTC.

Turning to this clone: Germline is not matched at one junction end, which may reflect a read error. The chain combines TRBV28 with TRBJ2-5; the match to TRBD2 covers 11 bases. Germline assignment: CDR1 MDHEN and CDR2 SYDVKM. This CDR3 has 16 amino acids. The CDR3 region has the DNA TGTGCCAGCAGTGGTTCTAGCGGGAGGAACCAAGAGACCAAGTACTTC. The encoded protein is CASSGSSGRNQETKYF.

The chain carries TRBV9 and TRBJ1-5, with TRBD1 as a possible D gene (6 bases). Germline V lookup: CDR1 SGDLS, CDR2 YYNGEE. V was cut by 4 bases and J by 4 bases, with 12 bases left in between. This CDR3 comprises 14 residues. The CDR3 nucleotides are TGTGCCAGCAGCTCCTCAGGGGTGAATCAGCCCCAGCATTTT. Translated, it gives CASSSSGVNQPQHF.

By sample share, this clone is medium-sized. The CDR3 bases are TGTGCCAGCAGTTACGCCCGGACTAGCGGGTCCTACGAGCAGTACTTC. Amino acids: CASSYARTSGSYEQYF. The chain employs TRBV6-5 and TRBJ2-7; 11 nucleotides agree with TRBD2. From germline, CDR1 is MNHEY and CDR2 SVGAGI. This CDR3 has 16 residues. With 2 bases clipped from V and 1 base from J, the junction kept 4 bases outside the gene matches.

This clone was seen ten or more times. V is TRBV9 and J is TRBJ1-2; a weak D match, TRBD1 (6 bases). This CDR3 is built from 15 residues. Germline V gene lookup returns CDR1 SGDLS and CDR2 YYNGEE. The V and J ends lost 6 bases and 4 bases respectively, with 19 bases between them. Here the CDR3 DNA reads TGTGCCAGCACCCTAGGGGGGGCGGATAGCTATGGCTACACCTTC. Protein sequence: CASTLGGADSYGYTF.

This clone appeared a few times. V usage is TRBV27 and J usage is TRBJ1-5; D is undetermined. The V and J ends lost 2 bases and 2 bases respectively, with 4 bases between them. Germline assignment: CDR1 MNHEY and CDR2 SMNVEV (reference sequence). The CDR3 runs 13 residues. The chain's CDR3 is CASSLAGNQPQHF. The CDR3 DNA is TGTGCCAGCAGTTTAGCAGGCAATCAGCCCCAGCATTTT.

With regard to this clone: Mismatch with germline at one junction end may stem from a read error. The chain uses TRBV7-2 and TRBJ2-1; 8 bases map to TRBD1. CDR3 length: 14 residues. In germline, CDR1 is SGHTA, CDR2 FQGNSA. The CDR3 sequence: CASKLDRDYNDQFF. CDR3 in DNA: TGTGCCAGCAAACTGGACAGGGATTACAATGATCAGTTCTTC.